These 28 T cell receptor beta chains share one sample of origin, sequenced in a study of blood T cell repertoires in COVID-19. Profiling relied on immunoSEQ multiplex PCR, and the TCRdb table lists in-frame clones only, not all of them. The sample consists of 250,000 to 300,000 clones, roughly 90% of them appearing once. Material for sequencing was peripheral blood. The origin of the receptors is a woman under 40 with COVID-19, enrolled during active disease.

The genes are TRBV4-1 and TRBJ2-2; TRBD2 matches at 15 bases. The CDR3 is made up of 19 amino acids. The germline V gene encodes CDR1 MGHRA and CDR2 YSYEKL. With V trimmed by 1 base and J by 3 bases, 6 bases remained unmatched. For the CDR3, the DNA is TGCGCCAGCAGCCAAGTTGGACTAGCGGGAGGGCCGGACACCGGGGAGCTGTTTTTT. This gives the protein CASSQVGLAGGPDTGELFF.

The V and J genes are TRBV27 and TRBJ2-3; 7 bases match TRBD2. Losses at the gene ends were 6 bases for V and 1 base for J; bases not matched to a gene: 10. The CDR3 loop spans 16 amino acids. Germline V gene lookup returns CDR1 MNHEY and CDR2 SMNVEV (reference sequence). The CDR3 DNA sequence: TGTGCCAGCAGGGGGAGCCTAGCGGTCCGCACAGATACGCAGTATTTT. Its translation is CASRGSLAVRTDTQYF.

The chain uses TRBV25-1 and TRBJ2-7, with D unclear. The germline gives CDR1 MGHDK, CDR2 SYGVNS. This CDR3 is built from 13 residues. V was pared by 4 bases and J by 4 bases, with 11 bases between. CDR3 loop: CASSGTSGYEQYF. DNA of the CDR3: TGTGCCAGCAGTGGTACATCAGGATACGAGCAGTACTTC.

The genes are TRBV29-1 and TRBJ2-2; the match to TRBD1 covers 7 bases. Unmatched junction bases numbered 5, after V lost 4 bases and J lost 6 bases. CDR3 size: 13 residues. Germline V gene data show CDR1 as SQVTM and CDR2 as ANQGSEA. For the CDR3, the DNA is TGCAGCGTTGTCCGGCAGGGGGCCGGGGAGCTGTTTTTT. It is translated as CSVVRQGAGELFF.

V usage is TRBV5-4 and J usage is TRBJ1-2; no definite D call. Trimming cost V 4 bases and J 4 bases, with 11 bases left between them. The germline CDR1 and CDR2 sequences are SGHNT and YYREEE (reference sequence). This CDR3 region has 13 residues. The CDR3 loop is CASSSTALYGYTF. For the CDR3, the DNA is TGTGCCAGCAGCAGTACAGCTCTCTATGGCTACACCTTC.

This chain links TRBV9 with TRBJ1-1; 10 bases align to TRBD1. Germline V gene data show CDR1 as SGDLS and CDR2 as YYNGEE. The CDR3 consists of 15 residues. Trimming cost V 3 bases and J 4 bases; bases outside gene matches: 6. CDR3 sequence (DNA): TGTGCCAGCAGCGGACAGGGGGCAATGAGCACTGAAGCTTTCTTT. It specifies CASSGQGAMSTEAFF.

The V and J genes are TRBV19 and TRBJ2-1, with 10 nucleotides matching TRBD2. J was trimmed by 1 base and V by 6 bases; bases with no gene match: 3. The CDR3 is 15 residues long. CDR1 is LNHDA and CDR2 is SQIVND in the germline V gene (reference sequence). The CDR3 region has the DNA TGTGCCAGTAGGGCTAGCGGGAGTTCCTACAATGAGCAGTTCTTC. Translated, it gives CASRASGSSYNEQFF.

The chain has TRBV6-2 or TRBV6-3 and TRBJ2-2; the D is unclear. Trimming cost V 6 bases and J 1 base, with 12 bases left between them. Germline V gene data show CDR1 as MNHEY and CDR2 as SVGEGT. This CDR3 is 15 amino acids long. CDR3 bases: TGTGCCAGCAGCCTCGGTCTAAGGAACACCGGGGAGCTGTTTTTT. This sequence encodes CASSLGLRNTGELFF.

This chain links TRBV27 with TRBJ1-1; D remains unclear. CDR3 length: 14 amino acids. V shed 0 bases and J shed 0 bases, with 5 bases lying between them. Germline assignment: CDR1 MNHEY and CDR2 SMNVEV (reference sequence). The chain's CDR3 is CASSLSSMNTEAFF. The CDR3 bases are TGTGCCAGCAGTTTATCCTCTATGAACACTGAAGCTTTCTTT.

As concerns this clone: Different DNA sequences within this sample yield the same CDR3. The chain uses TRBV19 and TRBJ1-1; 8 nucleotides match TRBD1. The V segment lost 5 bases and the J segment 5 bases; nucleotides outside the gene matches: 4. This CDR3 comprises 13 residues. CDR1 is LNHDA, CDR2 SQIVND, per germline (reference sequence). The CDR3 loop reads CASSSWTGTEAFF. CDR3 DNA sequence: TGTGCCAGTAGTTCCTGGACAGGGACTGAAGCTTTCTTT.

The V and J genes are TRBV28 and TRBJ2-7; D not resolved. Trimming cost V 5 bases and J 5 bases, with 10 bases left between them. The CDR3 runs to 12 residues. Per germline, CDR1 MDHEN and CDR2 SYDVKM. As DNA, the CDR3 is TGTGCCAGCAGTCTCGTCCGGGACGAGCAGTACTTC. Amino acids: CASSLVRDEQYF.

J is TRBJ2-7 and V is TRBV27; D may be TRBD1 (7 bases). V dropped 5 bases and J dropped 2 bases, with 13 bases sitting between them. CDR1 and CDR2 (germline): MNHEY, SMNVEV (reference sequence). The CDR3 spans 14 residues. The CDR3 loop is CASSPGDRAYEQYF. In nucleotides, the CDR3 is TGTGCCAGCAGTCCGGGGGACAGAGCCTACGAGCAGTACTTC.

The CDR3 sequence: CASSQRMGAGGELFF. The CDR3 DNA sequence: TGTGCCAGCAGCCAACGAATGGGGGCGGGCGGGGAGCTGTTTTTT. The chain is built from TRBV3-1 (or the pseudogene TRBV3-2) and TRBJ2-2, with a possible D match to TRBD1 (6 bases). From germline, CDR1 is LGHDT and CDR2 YNNKEL (reference sequence). The V and J ends lost 2 bases and 7 bases respectively, with 14 bases between them. This CDR3 contains 15 residues.

The rearrangement uses TRBV11-2 and TRBJ2-3, with TRBD2 matching 12 bases. The V segment lost 5 bases and the J segment 0 bases; nucleotides outside the gene matches: 6. CDR1 and CDR2 (germline): SGHAT, FQNNGV. The CDR3 is made up of 17 amino acids. CDR3 region: CASSRAGLAGSTDTQYF. The CDR3 coding sequence is TGTGCCAGCAGCCGGGCCGGACTAGCGGGGAGCACAGATACGCAGTATTTT.

The chain couples TRBV5-1 to TRBJ2-1; 9 bases are shared with TRBD2. Germline CDR1 is SGHRS and CDR2 is YFSETQ. J was trimmed by 4 bases and V by 5 bases; bases with no gene match: 7. This CDR3 contains 15 residues. The CDR3 DNA reads TGCGCCAGCAGTGGGCTAGCGGGATTATACAATGAGCAGTTCTTC. Protein sequence: CASSGLAGLYNEQFF.

The chain has TRBV28 and TRBJ1-2, with TRBD1 matching over 9 bases. The germline CDR1 and CDR2 sequences are MDHEN and SYDVKM. V dropped 6 bases and J dropped 3; count of bases not matched to a gene: 11. The CDR3 runs 16 residues. This CDR3 is CASSRTGTGLHYGYTF. As DNA, the CDR3 is TGTGCCAGCAGCCGGACCGGGACAGGGCTTCACTATGGCTACACCTTC.

The V call is TRBV7-3, the J call TRBJ2-1, with TRBD2 identical over 8 bases. The CDR3 spans 15 residues. Germline V gives CDR1 SGHTA, CDR2 FQGTGA. Trimming cost V 5 bases and J 2 bases; bases outside gene matches: 5. The CDR3 nucleotides are TGTGCCAGCAGCGATAGCGGGGAGACCTACAATGAGCAGTTCTTC. Translating it yields CASSDSGETYNEQFF.

Regarding this clone: A junction boundary mismatches the germline segment, possibly from a read error. This rearrangement joins TRBV12-5 to TRBJ1-1; unclear D gene. This CDR3 has 11 amino acids. The germline gives CDR1 LGHNT, CDR2 FRNRAP. Here the CDR3 reads CASALNTEAFF. CDR3 DNA: TGTGCTAGTGCTTTGAACACTGAAGCTTTCTTT.

This clone was seen more than once but under ten times. The rearrangement links TRBV10-3 to TRBJ1-2, with D maybe TRBD1 (5 bases). CDR3 length: 11 residues. Germline-derived CDR1 and CDR2 are ENHRY and SYGVKD. Trimming took off 10 bases at V and 1 base at J, with 7 bases between the two ends. Written as DNA, the CDR3 is TGTGCCACCCAGGGTAACTATGGCTACACCTTC. Translation: CATQGNYGYTF.

The gene calls are TRBV5-1 and TRBJ1-4; TRBD1 might be the D (5 bases). The V end was cut by 4 bases, the J end by 5 bases, with 15 bases between. Germline assignment: CDR1 SGHRS and CDR2 YFSETQ. The CDR3 is 15 residues long. In DNA form, the CDR3 reads TGCGCCAGCAGCCCAGGGATTTACGGGAATGAAAAACTGTTTTTT. Its translation is CASSPGIYGNEKLFF.

The V call is TRBV5-1, the J call TRBJ2-3; 9 nucleotides agree with TRBD1. Germline trimming cut 0 bases from V and 6 bases from J; bases unmatched to any gene: 5. Per germline, CDR1 SGHRS and CDR2 YFSETQ. This CDR3 comprises 15 residues. CDR3 coding DNA: TGCGCCAGCAGCTTGGGAACAGGGGGCGGCGATACGCAGTATTTT. This codes for CASSLGTGGGDTQYF.

This sequence joins TRBV27 and TRBJ2-7; TRBD2 aligns across 13 bases. Germline assignment: CDR1 MNHEY and CDR2 SMNVEV (reference sequence). The CDR3 runs 17 residues. Unmatched junction bases numbered 12, after V lost 5 bases and J lost 5 bases. CDR3 sequence: CASSPLDRTSGSHEQYF. In DNA, the CDR3 is TGTGCCAGCAGTCCGTTAGACCGGACTAGCGGGAGCCACGAGCAGTACTTC.

This clone appeared a few times. In the same sample, other DNA sequences code for this CDR3. The V gene is TRBV12-3 or TRBV12-4, the J gene TRBJ1-1; D not resolved. CDR3 length equals 13 residues. V was clipped by 2 bases and J by 1 base, with 5 bases between them. The CDR3 nucleotides read TGTGCCAGCAGTTTAAGAGAGAACACTGAAGCTTTCTTT. Its protein is CASSLRENTEAFF.

V is TRBV20-1 and J is TRBJ1-5; D gene uncertain. V shed 3 bases and J shed 7 bases, with 13 bases lying between them. The CDR3 extends over 13 amino acids. Germline-derived CDR1 and CDR2 are DFQATT and SNEGSKA (reference sequence). CDR3 residues: CSASERAGQPQHF. The CDR3 bases are TGCAGTGCTAGTGAGCGCGCCGGGCAGCCCCAGCATTTT.

The V gene is TRBV27, the J gene TRBJ2-1, with D perhaps TRBD1 (6 bases). The CDR3 is made up of 16 amino acids. Germline CDR1 reads MNHEY; CDR2 reads SMNVEV (reference sequence). V was clipped by 4 bases and J by 2 bases, with 15 bases between them. The CDR3, as DNA: TGTGCCAGCAGTTCCAGGGGCTCCGGCACCTACAATGAGCAGTTCTTC. Protein product: CASSSRGSGTYNEQFF.

This clone was detected only once. V and J are TRBV28 and TRBJ2-5, with TRBD2 as a possible D gene (5 bases). The ends were cut back, 8 bases at V and 4 bases at J, with 14 bases in the middle. Germline CDR1 and CDR2: MDHEN and SYDVKM. The CDR3 contains 13 residues. The CDR3 sequence is CASFFGKGETQYF. The CDR3 nucleotides are TGTGCCAGCTTCTTCGGGAAGGGAGAGACCCAGTACTTC.

The rearrangement links TRBV12-5 to TRBJ1-3, with a possible D match to TRBD1 (5 bases). This CDR3 is 15 amino acids long. Germline loops: CDR1 LGHNT, CDR2 FRNRAP. The germline V and J ends were trimmed by 7 bases and 0 bases, with 13 bases remaining between them. As DNA, the CDR3 is TGTGCTAGTGCCTTGGGGGGAACCTCTGGAAACACCATATATTTT. This codes for CASALGGTSGNTIYF.

The gene calls are TRBV7-8 and TRBJ1-5, with D perhaps matching TRBD1 (5 bases). Germline loops: CDR1 SGHVS, CDR2 FQNEAQ. V was clipped by 5 bases and J by 4 bases, with 12 bases between them. The CDR3 covers 14 residues. The CDR3 DNA sequence: TGTGCCAGCAGCCCGGTGCAGGGTAATCAGCCCCAGCATTTT. The encoded protein is CASSPVQGNQPQHF.